Below, one TCR beta chain is given with its context. The CDR3 is 14 residues long. The germline V gene has CDR1 SGHTA and CDR2 FQGNSA. V lost 3 bases and J 4 bases, leaving 9 bases between the germline ends. The table came from immunoSEQ multiplex PCR; TCRdb's copy has only in-frame clones and leaves some out. The sample includes about 120,000 clones, 85% to 90% seen only once; the top ten take about a fifth. The source of the sample is a study of blood T cell repertoires in COVID-19. Study context: Spain, Italy and the United States supplied samples that represented acute and convalescent COVID-19. Sample material is recorded as cDNA or gDNA derived from T cells, B-cell-depleted T cells, or PBMCs.

The chain links TRBV7-2 to TRBJ1-4; a possible D gene is TRBD1 (6 bases). This receptor was identified in a human donor with acute or convalescent COVID-19. The donor label of this sample is uncertain. The sequencing sample was made of peripheral blood. The CDR3 DNA reads as TGTGCCAGCAGCTTGGTCAGGGGTAATGAAAAACTGTTTTTT. Protein: CASSLVRGNEKLFF.